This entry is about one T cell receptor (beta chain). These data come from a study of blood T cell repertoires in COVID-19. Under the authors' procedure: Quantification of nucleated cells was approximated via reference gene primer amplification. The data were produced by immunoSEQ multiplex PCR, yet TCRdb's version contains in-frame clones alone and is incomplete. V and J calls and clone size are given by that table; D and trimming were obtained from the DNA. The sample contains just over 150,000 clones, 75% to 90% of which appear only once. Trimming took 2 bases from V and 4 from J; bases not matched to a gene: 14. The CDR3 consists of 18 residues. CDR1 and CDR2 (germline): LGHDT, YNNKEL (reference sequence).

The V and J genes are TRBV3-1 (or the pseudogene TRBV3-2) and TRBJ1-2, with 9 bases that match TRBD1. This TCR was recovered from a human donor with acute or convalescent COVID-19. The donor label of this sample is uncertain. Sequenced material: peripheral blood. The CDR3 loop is CASSQIIGGTGSPYGYTF. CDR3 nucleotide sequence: TGTGCCAGCAGCCAAATCATAGGCGGGACAGGGTCCCCCTATGGCTACACCTTC.